The text below deals with one TCR beta chain. Its specificity is not known. Relative to the germline gene, one junction end is altered; a read error may explain this. From around 20-30 mg of unsorted bulk tissue, DNA and RNA were co-extracted together. Samples came from superior, inferior, lateral poles and tumor centre. Starting from around 500 ng of total RNA, TCR beta cDNA was produced with a primer in the constant region. Slightly modified ARM-PCR, run as three nested multiplex PCR rounds, produced the TCR beta libraries. A C-beta reverse primer and TRBV1-TRBV30 forward primers served in each of the first two PCR rounds, at 9 to 11 cycles apiece. Each CDR3 protein is one row after TCRdb ran MiXCR on the multiplex PCR reads. The sample shows about 200,000 distinct CDR3 sequences, about 82% of them seen only once. The data are from a study of tumor-infiltrating lymphocytes in primary liver carcinoma. Study context: Subjects consisted of male and female patients aged 30 to 69 years. Regarding the study as a whole: A fraction of only about 7-25% of top clones appeared in all five tumor regions. Pairs of tumor regions overlapped more than tumor-adjacent and tumor-blood pairs did.

The CDR3 runs 15 residues. Sequenced material: tumor tissue from primary liver carcinoma. The chain uses TRBV12-3 or TRBV12-4 and TRBJ2-7, with TRBD2 as a possible D gene (5 bases). This TCR was sampled from a man aged 35 to 55 with primary liver carcinoma and hepatitis B virus infection. In DNA form, the CDR3 reads TGTGACAGCAGCCCCGAACTAGTGGAATACTACGAGCAGCACTTC. Residues: CDSSPELVEYYEQHF.